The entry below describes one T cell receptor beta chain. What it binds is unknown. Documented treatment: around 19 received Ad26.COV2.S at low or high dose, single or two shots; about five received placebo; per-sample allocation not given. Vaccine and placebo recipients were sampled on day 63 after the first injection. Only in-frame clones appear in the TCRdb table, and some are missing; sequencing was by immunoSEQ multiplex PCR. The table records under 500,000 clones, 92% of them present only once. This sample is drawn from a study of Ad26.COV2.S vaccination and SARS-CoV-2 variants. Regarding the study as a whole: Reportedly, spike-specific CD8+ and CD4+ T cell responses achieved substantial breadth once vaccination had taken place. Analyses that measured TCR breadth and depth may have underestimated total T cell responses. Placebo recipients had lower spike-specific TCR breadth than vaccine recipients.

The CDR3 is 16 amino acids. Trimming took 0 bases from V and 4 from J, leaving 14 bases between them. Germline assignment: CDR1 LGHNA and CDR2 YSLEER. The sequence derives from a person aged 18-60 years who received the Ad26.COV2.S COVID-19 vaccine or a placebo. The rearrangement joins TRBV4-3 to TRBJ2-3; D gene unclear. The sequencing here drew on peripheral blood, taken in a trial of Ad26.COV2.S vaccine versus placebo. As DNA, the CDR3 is TGCGCCAGCAGCCAAGATCCATCCAGGAGTTCAGATACGCAGTATTTT. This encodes CASSQDPSRSSDTQYF.